The text below deals with one T cell receptor (beta chain). The germline V and J ends were trimmed by 7 bases and 8 bases, with 17 bases remaining between them. This CDR3 region has 14 residues. Germline values: CDR1 SGHTA, CDR2 FQGNSA. The data are from a study of immune characterization of retroperitoneal liposarcoma. MiXCR, applied by TCRdb to the PCR reads, yields one record per CDR3 protein. The sample carries roughly 9,300 distinct CDR3 sequences, 26% recorded once. The chain recombines TRBV7-2 with TRBJ1-4, with D unclear. Sequenced: blood. This clonotype was sampled from a male donor with retroperitoneal liposarcoma. This CDR3 is CASTLTLWEEKLFF. CDR3 in DNA: TGTGCCAGCACCTTGACATTATGGGAGGAAAAACTGTTTTTT. The complete variable domain, with remaining parts taken from reference TRBV7-2 and TRBJ1-4, reads GAGVSQSPSNKVTEKGKDVELRCDPISGHTALYWYRQSLGQGLEFLIYFQGNSAPDKSGLPSDRFSAERTGGSVSTLTIQRTQQEDSAVYLCASTLTLWEEKLFFGSGTQLSVL.